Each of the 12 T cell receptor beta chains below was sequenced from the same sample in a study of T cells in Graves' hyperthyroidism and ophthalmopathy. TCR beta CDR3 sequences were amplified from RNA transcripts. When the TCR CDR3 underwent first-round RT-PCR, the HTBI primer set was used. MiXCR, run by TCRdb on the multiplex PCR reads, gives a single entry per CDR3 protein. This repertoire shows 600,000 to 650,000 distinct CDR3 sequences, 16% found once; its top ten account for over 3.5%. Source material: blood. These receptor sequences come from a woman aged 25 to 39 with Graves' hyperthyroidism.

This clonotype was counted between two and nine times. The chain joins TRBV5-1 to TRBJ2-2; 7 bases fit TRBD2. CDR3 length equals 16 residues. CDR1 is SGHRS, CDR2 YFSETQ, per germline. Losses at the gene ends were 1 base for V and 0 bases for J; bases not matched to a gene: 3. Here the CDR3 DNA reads TGCGCCAGCAGCTTGCGGGAGGCCACGAACACCGGGGAGCTGTTTTTT. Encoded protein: CASSLREATNTGELFF.

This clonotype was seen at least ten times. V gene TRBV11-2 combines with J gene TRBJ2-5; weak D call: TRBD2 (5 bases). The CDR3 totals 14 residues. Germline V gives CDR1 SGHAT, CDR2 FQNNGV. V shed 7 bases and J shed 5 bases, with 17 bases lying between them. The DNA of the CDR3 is TGTGCCAGCACCCTTCCCCTGAGAGGGGAGACCCAGTACTTC. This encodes CASTLPLRGETQYF.

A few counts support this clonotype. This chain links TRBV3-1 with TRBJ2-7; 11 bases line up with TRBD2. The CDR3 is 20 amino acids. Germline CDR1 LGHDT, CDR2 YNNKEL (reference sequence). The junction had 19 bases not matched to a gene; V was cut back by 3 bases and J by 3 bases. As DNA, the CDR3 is TGTGCCAGCAGCCATGATTGTTTCACTAGCGGGAGCAGGGGCCGCTACGAGCAGTACTTC. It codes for CASSHDCFTSGSRGRYEQYF.

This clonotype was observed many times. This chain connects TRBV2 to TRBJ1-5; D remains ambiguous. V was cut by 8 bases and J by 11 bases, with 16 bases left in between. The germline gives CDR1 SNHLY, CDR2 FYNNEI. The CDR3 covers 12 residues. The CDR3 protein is CASGVGNTAQHF. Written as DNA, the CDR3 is TGTGCCAGCGGGGTAGGGAATACGGCCCAGCATTTT.

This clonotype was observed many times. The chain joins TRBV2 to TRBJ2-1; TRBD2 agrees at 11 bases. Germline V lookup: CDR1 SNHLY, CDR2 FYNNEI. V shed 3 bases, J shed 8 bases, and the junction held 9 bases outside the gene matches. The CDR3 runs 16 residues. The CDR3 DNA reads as TGTGCCAGCAGTGACCTACTAGCGGGAGAGGACGATGAGCAGTTCTTC. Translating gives CASSDLLAGEDDEQFF.

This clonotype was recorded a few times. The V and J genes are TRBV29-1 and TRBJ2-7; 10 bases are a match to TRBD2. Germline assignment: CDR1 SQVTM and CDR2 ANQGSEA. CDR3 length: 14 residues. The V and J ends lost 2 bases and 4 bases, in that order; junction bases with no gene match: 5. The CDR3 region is CSVERLAGEYEQYF. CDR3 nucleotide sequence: TGCAGCGTTGAACGGCTAGCGGGAGAGTACGAGCAGTACTTC.

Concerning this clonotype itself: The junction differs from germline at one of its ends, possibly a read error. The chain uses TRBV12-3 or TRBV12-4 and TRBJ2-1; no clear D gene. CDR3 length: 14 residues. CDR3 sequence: CASSYTISDNEQFF. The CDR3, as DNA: TGTGCCAGCAGTTATACTATCTCCGACAATGAGCAGTTCTTC.

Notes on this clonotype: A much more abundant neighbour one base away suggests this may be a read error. CDR3 in amino acids: CASIQGTVDTQYF. In nucleotides, the CDR3 is TGTGCCAGCATTCAGGGGACAGTAGATACGCAGTATTTT. V is TRBV7-9 and J is TRBJ2-3; 7 nucleotides match TRBD1. Germline CDR1 SEHNR, CDR2 FQNEAQ (reference sequence). The J segment lost 5 bases and the V segment lost 7 bases, leaving 6 bases of the junction unmatched. The CDR3 extends over 13 amino acids.

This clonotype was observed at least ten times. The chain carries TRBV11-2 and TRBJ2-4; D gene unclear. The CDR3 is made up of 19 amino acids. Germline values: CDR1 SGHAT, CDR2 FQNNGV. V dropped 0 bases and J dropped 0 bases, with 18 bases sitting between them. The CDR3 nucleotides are TGTGCCAGCAGCTTAGAGGCAGCCCTAAGCACCTTAGCCAAAAACATTCAGTACTTC. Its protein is CASSLEAALSTLAKNIQYF.

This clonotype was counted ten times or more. The DNA for the CDR3 is TGTGCCAGCAGCCAAGATCTGGAGACCCAGTACTTC. Translation: CASSQDLETQYF. The rearrangement links TRBV3-1 to TRBJ2-5; no firm D call. Germline V gene data show CDR1 as LGHDT and CDR2 as YNNKEL (reference sequence). Trimming left V 0 bases short and J 5 bases short, with 4 bases between. This CDR3 is built from 12 residues.

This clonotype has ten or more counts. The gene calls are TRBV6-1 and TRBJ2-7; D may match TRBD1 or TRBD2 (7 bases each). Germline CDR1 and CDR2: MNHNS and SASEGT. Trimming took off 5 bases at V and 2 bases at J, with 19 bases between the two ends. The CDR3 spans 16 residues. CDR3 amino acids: CASSSLPGGGTYEQYF. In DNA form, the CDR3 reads TGTGCCAGCAGTTCCCTTCCAGGGGGAGGGACCTACGAGCAGTACTTC.

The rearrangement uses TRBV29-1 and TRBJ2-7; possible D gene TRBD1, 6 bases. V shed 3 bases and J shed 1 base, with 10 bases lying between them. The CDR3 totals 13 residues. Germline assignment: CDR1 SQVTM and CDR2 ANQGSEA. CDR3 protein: CSVEEDSSYEQYF. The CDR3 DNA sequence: TGCAGCGTTGAGGAGGACAGTTCCTACGAGCAGTACTTC.